This T cell receptor (beta chain) was recovered during a study of T-cell memory formation after mild COVID-19 listed by TCRdb under 2021. About the full investigation: TCR sequence clusters from the two donors were found to be largely donor specific. T-cell clones expanding and contracting after mild COVID-19 in a couple of donors were tracked by longitudinal TCRalpha and TCRbeta repertoire sequencing. The cohort comprised two young, previously healthy adult volunteers, one female and one male. Here is what the overall study found, with its caveats: Some responding clones were found in pre-infection memory, which suggests that pre-existing cross-reactive memory T cells took part in the SARS-CoV-2 response. Only a couple of mild cases were covered in the study, and larger cohorts including severe cases with pre-infection samples were considered necessary. Clones contracting from day 15 to 85 had balanced CD4/CD8 phenotypes, while a second wave expanding from day 15 to 37 was biased towards CD4+. Contracting CD4+ clones were found mainly in CM and EM memory subsets, while CD8+ clones were enriched in EMRA. SARS-CoV-2 specificity of the second-wave clones peaking on day 37 was not confirmed.

Remarks on this clonotype: Its antigen remains unidentified. It has no much larger one-base neighbor in the sample; base qualities were not kept.

Ficoll-Paque density gradient centrifugation was the method used to isolate PBMCs. The sample was run on an Illumina NovaSeq 6000. cDNA libraries for TCRalpha and TCRbeta were prepared by 5'RACE using constant-segment primers, with sample barcodes and unique molecular identifiers added. Trizol reagent was used to extract RNA from every sample. Library amplification was performed in two PCR steps, and a second sample barcode and Illumina TruSeq adapters were introduced in the second step. The libraries were sequenced on an Illumina NovaSeq using 2 x 150 bp paired-end reads. On the authors' methods: Reads were demultiplexed and collapsed into UMI-guided consensus sequences with migec v1.2.7. With mixcr v2.1.11, UMI consensuses were aligned to TRA and TRB V and J templates and assembled into clonotypes. A clonotype was counted as expanded or contracted only if both edgeR and NoisET called the change significant, with noise models trained on biological replicates. edgeR calls used a false discovery rate-adjusted p below 0.01 and a log2 fold-change threshold of 1. As an exploratory analysis of dynamics, PCA with hierarchical clustering was applied to max-normalized trajectories of the 1000 most abundant clonotypes. Separately sequenced CD4+ and CD8+ repertoires were used to assign a CD4 or CD8 phenotype to each responding clone. TCRdb passed the public sequencing reads through fastp at Q25 and MiXCR, retaining productive beta sequences. Entries that share a CDR3 protein sequence are merged under the most common genes and DNA. TCRdb assigned the V and J calls; the authors' analysis was not used. This sample is represented by 35,000 to 50,000 distinct CDR3 sequences; 8% to 10% of them were singletons. Over 9.5% of the sample rests with the top ten.

This TCR came from an adult woman who had mild COVID-19 (a few samples of this study predate the infection). The sample titles of this study are shuffled in the database, so cell type and time point are left out; the donor was told from shared clones. Specimen: PBMCs or a T cell subset sorted from them (not recorded which).

CDR3 protein: CATSDLSSRGDTQYF. The DNA sequence reads TGTGCCACCAGTGATTTGTCGTCCCGGGGGGATACGCAGTATTTT. The receptor chain draws on TRBV24-1 and TRBJ2-3; TRBD2 might be the D gene, on 6 matching bases. Cut back by 0 bases and 6 bases, the V and J ends lie 12 bases apart. The CDR3 has 15 amino acids, counting the end cysteine and phenylalanine. The only DNA kept is the CDR3, 45 bases in frame from the first base. Based on the germline V gene, the CDR1 and CDR2 sequences are KGHDR and SFDVKD.